This T cell receptor beta chain was profiled in a study of cytomegalovirus exposure and HLA in healthy donors. Whole-study findings and limits: Roughly uniform depth of sequencing across donors was assumed in presence/absence analyses.

A multiplex PCR was run with 60 Vbeta primers and 13 Jbeta primers. Generated by immunoSEQ multiplex PCR, the TCRdb table keeps only in-frame clones and is missing some. This sample has about 150,000 clones, with approximately 80% found just once. Remarks on this clone: Its target is unknown.

Germline assignment: CDR1 SGHNT and CDR2 YYREEE (reference sequence). V gave up 0 bases and J gave up 0 bases; unmatched junction bases: 3. The CDR3 has 15 amino acids. What was sequenced was PBMCs. The source is a man in his forties or fifties in good health and CMV-seronegative. This sequence joins TRBV5-4 and TRBJ2-7; 7 bases match TRBD1. The CDR3 spells CASSLGQGLSYEQYF. CDR3 DNA: TGTGCCAGCAGCTTGGGACAGGGCCTCTCCTACGAGCAGTACTTC.